The present T cell receptor (beta chain) was sequenced within a study of metastatic and nonmetastatic thyroid tumors. The wider study: A comparison of repertoires was made across blood and tumor or nodule tissue from malignant and benign thyroid patients.

Looked up from germline, CDR1 is MNHEY and CDR2 is SVGEGT. This CDR3 is built from 14 residues. V was pared by 0 bases and J by 3 bases, with 9 bases between. As originally analysed: Clinicopathological groups supplied CDR3 differences that were used to build a distant-metastasis classifier for papillary thyroid cancer. TCRdb re-called clones via MiXCR from the PCR reads. TCRdb's processing, not the study's, gives the V and J calls here. The repertoire includes some 18,000 clones, around two fifths of them detected once, and about 25% sits in the top ten. The study's findings and limits: The study reportedly found significantly higher TCR beta diversity in malignant thyroid tumors than benign nodules, in blood and tumor.

A note on this clone: Its antigen remains unknown.

None of the patients had undergone any treatment ahead of thyroid surgery. The sequenced sample was tumor tissue. J is TRBJ2-7 and V is TRBV6-2 or TRBV6-3, with a tentative D call TRBD2 (5 bases). This clonotype originated in a female donor with papillary thyroid cancer or a benign thyroid nodule (not recorded which). Some clones in this sample may be carry-over from other donors' samples. In DNA, the CDR3 is TGTGCCAGCAGTTACTCTAGAGGGAGCTACGAGCAGTACTTC. Its protein is CASSYSRGSYEQYF.